The 14 T cell receptor beta chains below all came from one sample that was sequenced in a study of T cells in Graves' hyperthyroidism and ophthalmopathy. Amplification of TCR beta CDR3 regions was performed using RNA transcripts as template. The TCR CDR3 first-round RT-PCR relied on the HTBI primer set. TCRdb re-analysed the multiplex PCR reads in MiXCR, keeping a single row per CDR3 protein. The sample contains 300,000 to 400,000 distinct CDR3 sequences, approximately 18% of which appear only once. The specimen sequenced was blood. The source is a woman in her fifties or sixties with Graves' hyperthyroidism.

In this sample, this clonotype turned up many times. CDR3 nucleotides: TGTGCCAGCAGACACCGCAGTTGGCTCTTTAACAATGAGCAGTTCTTC. It codes for CASRHRSWLFNNEQFF. This chain links TRBV28 with TRBJ2-1; D unresolved. Germline CDR1 MDHEN, CDR2 SYDVKM. This CDR3 region has 16 residues. V shed 6 bases and J shed 5 bases, with 20 bases lying between them.

The chain has TRBV9 and TRBJ2-3; no reliable D call. The CDR3 is 14 residues long. Trimming cost V 0 bases and J 3 bases, with 8 bases left between them. CDR1 and CDR2 from the germline V gene are SGDLS and YYNGEE. The CDR3 is CASSVARSTDTQYF. The DNA of the CDR3 is TGTGCCAGCAGCGTAGCTAGGTCGACAGATACGCAGTATTTT.

This clonotype has only a few counts. J is TRBJ2-3 and V is TRBV6-2 or TRBV6-3; D uncertain. Germline V lookup: CDR1 MNHEY, CDR2 SVGEGT. Trimming removed 1 base from V and 4 bases from J, with 9 bases in between. There are 14 residues in the CDR3. The CDR3 coding sequence is TGTGCCAGCAGTTACTTGTCATGGGCAGATACGCAGTATTTT. Encoded protein: CASSYLSWADTQYF.

The CDR3 loop is CASSLAENQETQYF. CDR3 nucleotide sequence: TGTGCCAGCAGCTTAGCGGAAAACCAAGAGACCCAGTACTTC. The chain recombines TRBV5-5 with TRBJ2-5; tentatively, D is TRBD2 (5 bases). This CDR3 contains 14 residues. V was shortened by 2 bases and J by 0 bases, with 8 bases between the two germline ends. Germline assignment: CDR1 SGHKS and CDR2 YYEKEE (reference sequence).

As DNA, the CDR3 is TGCGCCAGCAGGGCCCGGGAGGGTGACGGGTCCTACGAGCAGTACGTC. Its protein product is CASRAREGDGSYEQYV. The chain uses TRBV10-1 and TRBJ2-7, with 8 bases matching TRBD2. The CDR3 extends over 16 amino acids. Trimming cost V 6 bases and J 1 base; bases outside gene matches: 11. From germline, CDR1 is WNHNN and CDR2 SYGVQD (reference sequence).

The V call is TRBV6-5, the J call TRBJ1-2, with D maybe TRBD1 (5 bases). Between the trimmed V and J ends, which lost 2 bases and 4 bases, there was a span of 14 bases. Germline V CDR1 and CDR2: MNHEY, SVGAGI. The length of the CDR3 is 15 residues. CDR3 loop: CASSYARGIAYGYTF. CDR3 coding DNA: TGTGCCAGCAGTTACGCTCGGGGCATCGCCTATGGCTACACCTTC.

This clonotype was seen more than once but under ten times. The chain joins TRBV2 to TRBJ2-5, with D tentatively TRBD2 (7 bases). The CDR3 extends over 15 amino acids. Germline V gene sequence: CDR1 SNHLY, CDR2 FYNNEI. Trimming cost V 4 bases and J 2 bases, with 14 bases left between them. CDR3 DNA sequence: TGTGCCAGCAGTGTAAGGGGGGGCACACAAGAGACCCAGTACTTC. Amino acid sequence: CASSVRGGTQETQYF. The full variable domain, its missing parts supplied by reference TRBV2 and TRBJ2-5, is EPEVTQTPSHQVTQMGQEVILRCVPISNHLYFYWYRQILGQKVEFLVSFYNNEISEKSEIFDDQFSVERPDGSNFTLKIRSTKLEDSAMYFCASSVRGGTQETQYFGPGTRLLVL.

This clonotype was detected ten times or more. This chain connects TRBV5-1 to TRBJ2-1; D unresolved. This CDR3 comprises 14 residues. The V end was cut by 4 bases, the J end by 4 bases, with 12 bases between. CDR1 and CDR2 (germline): SGHRS, YFSETQ. The DNA of the CDR3 is TGCGCCAGCAGCCCTGCTGGCAGTTACAATGAGCAGTTCTTC. Encoded protein: CASSPAGSYNEQFF.

The rearrangement links TRBV6-6 to TRBJ1-6; D unclear. This CDR3 contains 14 residues. The V gene lost 2 bases and the J gene lost 7 bases, with 9 bases spanning the gap. CDR1 is MNHNY, CDR2 SVGAGI, per germline (reference sequence). The CDR3 DNA reads TGTGCCAGCAGTTACGGGGATCCCAATTCACCCCTCCACTTT. The encoded protein is CASSYGDPNSPLHF.

The table lists this clonotype with many counts. The gene calls are TRBV11-1 and TRBJ2-1, with 9 bases fitting TRBD2. CDR1 is SGHAT, CDR2 FQDESV, per germline (reference sequence). The CDR3 is 14 amino acids. V shed 7 bases, J shed 9 bases, and the junction held 10 bases outside the gene matches. This CDR3 reads CASKGGRAGSEQFF. The DNA of the CDR3 is TGTGCCAGCAAGGGCGGGAGGGCCGGGAGTGAGCAGTTCTTC.

This clonotype was found a few times. The chain joins TRBV5-1 to TRBJ2-3; maybe TRBD1 (6 bases). This CDR3 is built from 15 residues. V gave up 2 bases and J gave up 2 bases, with 12 bases separating them. The germline CDR1 and CDR2 sequences are SGHRS and YFSETQ. CDR3 protein: CASSLTGQYTDTQYF. The CDR3 DNA sequence: TGCGCCAGCAGCTTAACCGGACAGTACACAGATACGCAGTATTTT.

The chain is built from TRBV28 and TRBJ1-1; no firm D call. Trimming left V 6 bases short and J 0 bases short, with 17 bases between. Germline lookup yields CDR1 MDHEN and CDR2 SYDVKM. The CDR3 is 16 amino acids. The CDR3 here is CASRLFGSQVNTEAFF. In nucleotides, the CDR3 is TGTGCCAGCAGACTCTTCGGTTCCCAGGTGAACACTGAAGCTTTCTTT. Using reference TRBV28 and TRBJ1-1 for the parts outside the CDR3, the full variable domain is DVKVTQSSRYLVKRTGEKVFLECVQDMDHENMFWYRQDPGLGLRLIYFSYDVKMKEKGDIPEGYSVSREKKERFSLILESASTNQTSMYLCASRLFGSQVNTEAFFGQGTRLTVV.

This chain joins TRBV6-4 and TRBJ1-1; D uncertain. Germline V lookup: CDR1 MRHNA, CDR2 SNTAGT. V lost 5 bases to trimming and J lost 7 bases, with 14 bases between them. This CDR3 is 13 amino acids long. The CDR3 DNA reads TGTGCCAGCAGTCAAGGTTTGGGCCTTGAAGCTTTCTTT. Amino acids: CASSQGLGLEAFF.

This rearrangement joins TRBV29-1 to TRBJ1-4; D not certain. CDR1 and CDR2 (germline): SQVTM, ANQGSEA. Trimming left V 4 bases short and J 5 bases short, with 11 bases between. This CDR3 is built from 13 residues. The DNA for the CDR3 is TGCAGCGTTGTAGGACTTCGAAATGAAAAACTGTTTTTT. Translation: CSVVGLRNEKLFF.